Listed below are T cell receptor beta chains from one sample, sequenced in a study of shared clonotypes between healthy human individuals. Some clones are missing from TCRdb's copy, which holds only in-frame ones; the method was immunoSEQ multiplex PCR. The table has around 1,000,000 clones, about 80% seen once. The sequencing sample was made of memory CD4+ T cells from PBMCs. The receptor source for this set is a man between 18 and 35 years old in good health. Some clones in this sample may be carry-over from other donors' samples. Each CDR3 is given with its conserved first and last residue. D genes are given only for firm matches. Some rows mark clone size as missing; the rest say once, few, many or name a class of expanded clone.

>-|TRBJ2-7|TRBV29-1|-
TGCAGCTATCAGGGGACGACCACCTACGAGCAGTACTTC
CSYQGTTTYEQYF
>TRBD1|TRBJ1-2|TRBV9|-
TGTGCCAGCAGCGCGGGACAGACCTATGGCTACACCTTC
CASSAGQTYGYTF
>TRBD2|TRBJ2-3|TRBV4-1|-
TGCGCCAGCAGCCGTGCGGGACTAGCGGGAGAAGATACGCAGTATTTT
CASSRAGLAGEDTQYF
>TRBD2|TRBJ2-7|TRBV19|-
TGTGCCAGTAGTCGCGCGGGAGCGGGCTACGAGCAGTACTTC
CASSRAGAGYEQYF
>TRBD2|TRBJ2-2|TRBV5-1|-
TGCGCCAGCAGCTTGGGGGGACTAGCGGGAGTACGAACCGGGGAGCTGTTTTTT
CASSLGGLAGVRTGELFF
>TRBD2|TRBJ2-1|TRBV28|few
TGTGCCAGCAGTCCTAAATCCCTCACACTAGCGGGAGTCGCCTACAATGAGCAGTTCTTC
CASSPKSLTLAGVAYNEQFF
>-|TRBJ1-2|TRBV28|many
TGTGCCAGCACCAACCCCTGGGGGAGAAAGGGTAACTATGGCTACACCTTC
CASTNPWGRKGNYGYTF
>TRBD1|TRBJ2-3|TRBV7-3|-
TGTGCCAGCAGCTTGACAGGGGGCACAGATACGCAGTATTTT
CASSLTGGTDTQYF
>-|TRBJ1-4|TRBV5-1|-
TGCGCCAGCAGTCTTCCATCGCAAGGGGGGAATGAAAAACTGTTTTTT
CASSLPSQGGNEKLFF
>TRBD2|TRBJ2-3|TRBV11-2|-
TGTGCCAGCAGTGTTACGGGAGGAGATACGCAGTATTTT
CASSVTGGDTQYF
>TRBD1|TRBJ1-4|TRBV6-5|many
TGTGCCAGCAGGGGGACAGGGAGTCAGGAAAAACTGTTTTTT
CASRGTGSQEKLFF
>-|TRBJ2-3|TRBV7-9|-
TGTGCCACTTTACTCGGGGCTTTTGTGGCAGATACGCAGTATTTT
CATLLGAFVADTQYF
>-|TRBJ2-2|TRBV5-1|few
TGCGCCAGCAGCTTGGAAGGGGGCACCGGGGAGCTGTTTTTT
CASSLEGGTGELFF
>TRBD1|TRBJ2-2|TRBV27|-
TGTGCCACCCGGGGGACAGGGGGGAGTTACGGGGAGCTGTTTTTT
CATRGTGGSYGELFF
>-|TRBJ1-1|TRBV19|-
TGTGCCAGTAGTATTCGGGGGGGGAACACTGAAGCTTTCTTT
CASSIRGGNTEAFF
>-|TRBJ2-2|TRBV9|-
TGTGCCAGCAGCGTACTGGGGAGCACCGGGGAGCTGTTTTTT
CASSVLGSTGELFF
>-|TRBJ2-1|TRBV28|few
TGTGCCAGCCAACCCGACGCCACATCCTACAATGAGCAGTTCTTC
CASQPDATSYNEQFF
>-|TRBJ2-1|TRBV25-1|-
TGTGCCAGTTCCATCAAGGACGGGATTTACAATGAGCAGTTCTTC
CASSIKDGIYNEQFF
>-|TRBJ2-7|TRBV5-1|-
TGCGCCAGCAGCCCGGACGGAGGTAGCGGACCCTACGAGCAGTACTTC
CASSPDGGSGPYEQYF
>-|TRBJ2-1|TRBV5-1|-
TGCGCCAGCAGCCCGGGAGATACTCGGAATGAGCAGTTCTTC
CASSPGDTRNEQFF
>TRBD1|TRBJ2-2|TRBV14|-
TGTGCCAGCAGCCAAGATCTAAGGAGGACAGGTTACGGCGGGGAGCTGTTTTTT
CASSQDLRRTGYGGELFF
>-|TRBJ2-1|TRBV5-1|-
TGCGCCAGCAGCTTGGAGGCAGGGACAAACAATGAGCAGTTCTTC
CASSLEAGTNNEQFF
>TRBD1|TRBJ2-3|TRBV5-1|once
TGCGCCAGCAGCTTGGGGCAGGGGGCGAGCACAGATACGCAGTATTTT
CASSLGQGASTDTQYF
>TRBD2|TRBJ2-7|TRBV10-3|-
TGTGCCATCAGTTTCTCCGGGACTAGCGGGAGGGCCTCCTCCTACGAGCAGTACTTC
CAISFSGTSGRASSYEQYF
>-|TRBJ1-4|TRBV18|-
TGTGCCAGCTCACCCTTCAGTGAAAAACTGTTTTTT
CASSPFSEKLFF
>-|TRBJ1-2|TRBV5-6|-
TGTGCCAGCAGCTCACGGGACGCTAACTATGGCTACACCTTC
CASSSRDANYGYTF
>TRBD1|TRBJ1-2|TRBV10-3|-
TGTGCCATCAGTGAGTCCGAGACAGGGGGCTCTGGCTACACCTTC
CAISESETGGSGYTF
>TRBD1|TRBJ2-7|TRBV5-1|-
TGCGCCAGCAACTTACAGGGGGCAACCTACGAGCAGTACTTC
CASNLQGATYEQYF
>-|TRBJ1-1|TRBV2|-
TGTGCCAGCAGGGGGGGCAGGGCCTCCTGGAACACTGAAGCTTTCTTT
CASRGGRASWNTEAFF
>-|TRBJ2-3|TRBV28|-
TGTGCCAGCAGTTCTTTAGGCAAGCGGACTAGCACAGATACGCAGTATTTT
CASSSLGKRTSTDTQYF
>TRBD1|TRBJ2-5|TRBV11-3|-
TGTGCCAGCAGCTTGGGACAGGGTGAACAAGAGACCCAGTACTTC
CASSLGQGEQETQYF
>TRBD1|TRBJ2-4|TRBV27|once
TGTGCCAGCAGTCTGGACAGGGTAACAAAAAACATTCAGTACTTC
CASSLDRVTKNIQYF
>-|TRBJ2-7|TRBV13|-
TGTGCCAGCAGCTTAACCGAGTACGAGCAGTACTTC
CASSLTEYEQYF
>-|TRBJ1-5|TRBV6-1|-
TGTGCCAGCGAACAGAGGGGTAGGCATCAGCCCCAGCATTTT
CASEQRGRHQPQHF
>-|TRBJ2-5|TRBV13|-
TGTGCCAGCAGCTTAGGAGGGAAAGAGACCCAGTACTTC
CASSLGGKETQYF
>-|TRBJ1-1|TRBV6-1|-
TGTGCCAGCCCCGGGGCCCGGGGCACTGAAGCTTTCTTT
CASPGARGTEAFF
>-|TRBJ1-5|TRBV4-3|-
TGCGCCAGCAGCCAAGATGGACAGTCCAATCAGCCCCAGCATTTT
CASSQDGQSNQPQHF
>TRBD2|TRBJ2-3|TRBV10-3|-
TGTGCCACACGACTAGCGGGAGGGCAAGATACGCAGTATTTT
CATRLAGGQDTQYF
>-|TRBJ1-4|TRBV7-3|-
TGTGCCAGCAGCCGGGAACGTAATGAAAAACTGTTTTTT
CASSRERNEKLFF
>TRBD1|TRBJ2-3|TRBV11-2|once
TGTGCCAGCAGCTTGAGGACAGGGTCAGATACGCAGTATTTT
CASSLRTGSDTQYF
>-|TRBJ1-2|TRBV25-1|-
TGTGCCAGCAGTTGGGGTGACGTGAGGGGCTACACCTTC
CASSWGDVRGYTF
>TRBD2|TRBJ2-1|TRBV9|-
TGTGCCAGCAGCGTCGCCGGGACTAGCGGGAGCTCCTACAATGAGCAGTTCTTC
CASSVAGTSGSSYNEQFF
>TRBD1|TRBJ2-2|TRBV5-6|few
TGTGCCAGCAGCTTGGGGACAGGGTACACCGGGGAGCTGTTTTTT
CASSLGTGYTGELFF
>TRBD1|TRBJ2-5|TRBV5-1|-
TGCGCCAGCAGCTTACAGGGGGTGGAGACCCAGTACTTC
CASSLQGVETQYF
>TRBD1|TRBJ2-2|TRBV5-1|-
TGCGCCAGCAGCTCAGGGACAGGGATCGTCGGGGAGCTGTTTTTT
CASSSGTGIVGELFF
>TRBD1|TRBJ2-5|TRBV5-1|-
TGCGCCAGCAGCTCCGAGGACCCAGGGGGAGAGACCCAGTACTTC
CASSSEDPGGETQYF
>-|TRBJ1-5|TRBV5-8|-
TGTGCCAGCAGCTTGTCCCGGAGAAGAGGCAATCAGCCCCAGCATTTT
CASSLSRRRGNQPQHF
>TRBD1|TRBJ1-1|TRBV4-3|-
TGCGCCGACCAGCAGATACAGGGGCCATTACTTTACACTGAAGCTTTCTTT
CADQQIQGPLLYTEAFF
>TRBD1|TRBJ1-5|TRBV6-1|-
TGTGCCAGCAGTGAACAATCGGGACAGGCTCGTCAGCCCCAGCATTTT
CASSEQSGQARQPQHF
>-|TRBJ2-1|TRBV28|-
TGTGCCAGCAGTTCCGGGACTCTGAGCTCCTACAATGAGCAGTTCTTC
CASSSGTLSSYNEQFF
>TRBD1|TRBJ1-6|TRBV27|once
TGTGCCAGCAGCCCTCGAGACAGGGGGGCTTCACCCCTCCACTTT
CASSPRDRGASPLHF
>-|TRBJ2-3|TRBV9|-
TGTGCCAGCAGCGTAGAGGGCGGGAAGCAGTATTTT
CASSVEGGKQYF